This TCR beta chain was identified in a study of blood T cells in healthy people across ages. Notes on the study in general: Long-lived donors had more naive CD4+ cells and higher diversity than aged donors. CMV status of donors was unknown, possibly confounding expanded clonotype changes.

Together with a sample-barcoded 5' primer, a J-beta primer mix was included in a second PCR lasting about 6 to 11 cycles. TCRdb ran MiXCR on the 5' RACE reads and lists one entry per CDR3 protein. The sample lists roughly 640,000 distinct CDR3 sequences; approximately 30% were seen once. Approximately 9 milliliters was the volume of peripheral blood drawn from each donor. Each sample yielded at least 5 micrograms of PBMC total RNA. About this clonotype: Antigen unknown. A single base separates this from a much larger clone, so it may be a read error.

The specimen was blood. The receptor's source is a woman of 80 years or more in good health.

CDR3 nucleotides: TGTGCCGGCAGTACTTTTGGCTACAATGAGCAGTTCTTC. Translating gives CAGSTFGYNEQFF. V usage is TRBV28 and J usage is TRBJ2-1; D is unclear. CDR3 length equals 13 residues. Germline V gene data show CDR1 as MDHEN and CDR2 as SYDVKM.